This T cell receptor beta chain was sequenced for a study of T cells in Graves' hyperthyroidism and ophthalmopathy. The source material, RNA transcripts, was used to amplify TCR beta CDR3 regions. A set of HTBI primers served as the primers for a first-round RT-PCR of the TCR CDR3. TCRdb recomputed calls from the multiplex PCR reads with MiXCR, one row per CDR3 protein. The data contain some 550,000 distinct CDR3 sequences, more than 15% of them singletons. Ten or more counts support this clonotype. V was cut by 7 bases and J by 6 bases, with 10 bases left in between. The CDR3 loop spans 12 amino acids. Germline lookup yields CDR1 MNHEY and CDR2 SVGEGT. Diagnostic assessment was based on clinical symptoms, serum thyroxine and TRAb, thyroid ultrasound and orbital computed tomography.

Sequenced: blood. The J gene is TRBJ2-1, the V gene TRBV6-2 or TRBV6-3; D is uncertain. The source is a woman aged 40 to 50 with Graves' ophthalmopathy. The CDR3 region is CASKSRRNEQFF. Here the CDR3 DNA reads TGTGCCAGCAAGTCGCGCCGCAATGAGCAGTTCTTC.